Each of the 25 T cell receptor beta chains below was sequenced from the same sample in a study of blood T cell repertoires in COVID-19. Using immunoSEQ multiplex PCR, the repertoire was profiled, and TCRdb retains in-frame clones only, with some absent. The table has around 200,000 clones, roughly four fifths seen once. The sequencing input was peripheral blood. The receptor set was obtained from a man aged 50 to 60 with active or convalescent COVID-19.

The chain combines TRBV30 with TRBJ2-7; D remains ambiguous. The V end was cut by 4 bases, the J end by 2 bases, with 15 bases between. The CDR3 is 14 amino acids. Germline V gene lookup returns CDR1 GTSNPN and CDR2 SVGIG (reference sequence). CDR3 DNA: TGTGCCTGGAAACTCTCCCATATTACCTACGAGCAGTACTTC. As protein: CAWKLSHITYEQYF.

The chain combines TRBV5-1 with TRBJ2-7; 10 bases agree with TRBD2. The J segment lost 2 bases and the V segment lost 0 bases, leaving 5 bases of the junction unmatched. CDR1 SGHRS and CDR2 YFSETQ come from the germline V gene. The CDR3 is 16 residues long. The CDR3 spells CASSLAGTSETYEQYF. The CDR3 DNA follows: TGCGCCAGCAGCTTGGCCGGGACTAGCGAGACCTACGAGCAGTACTTC. Based on the CDR3 plus reference TRBV5-1 and TRBJ2-7, the full variable domain is KAGVTQTPRYLIKTRGQQVTLSCSPISGHRSVSWYQQTPGQGLQFLFEYFSETQRNKGNFPGRFSGRQFSNSRSEMNVSTLELGDSALYLCASSLAGTSETYEQYFGPGTRLTVT.

This clone was recorded once. The V gene is TRBV6-2 or TRBV6-3, the J gene TRBJ2-7; perhaps TRBD1 as D (6 bases). Trimming took off 5 bases at V and 2 bases at J, with 13 bases between the two ends. Germline-derived CDR1 and CDR2 are MNHEY and SVGEGT. This CDR3 is 14 amino acids long. The CDR3: CASSDGQLPYEQYF. The CDR3 DNA is TGTGCCAGCAGTGATGGACAGCTTCCCTACGAGCAGTACTTC.

The rearrangement uses TRBV18 and TRBJ2-7; 8 nucleotides line up with TRBD1. Germline V CDR1 and CDR2: KGHSH, LQKENI. The CDR3 is 13 residues long. The junction had 8 bases not matched to a gene; V was cut back by 8 bases and J by 5 bases. The CDR3 here is CASTQGASNEQYF. CDR3 sequence (DNA): TGTGCCAGCACCCAGGGGGCGTCGAACGAGCAGTACTTC.

This clone was counted between two and nine times. The gene calls are TRBV20-1 and TRBJ2-7, with unresolved D. Germline values: CDR1 DFQATT, CDR2 SNEGSKA (reference sequence). V was pared by 7 bases and J by 2 bases, with 9 bases between. The CDR3 covers 11 residues. CDR3 amino acids: CSVADPYEQYF. The CDR3 region has the DNA TGCAGTGTCGCGGATCCCTACGAGCAGTACTTC.

The chain has TRBV13 and TRBJ2-1; the match to TRBD2 covers 15 bases. Trimming removed 2 bases from V and 10 bases from J; junction bases left unmatched: 6. The CDR3 is 16 amino acids. Germline V gives CDR1 PRHDT, CDR2 FYEKMQ (reference sequence). CDR3 protein: CASSLMGLAGGPEQFF. DNA for the CDR3: TGTGCCAGCAGCTTAATGGGACTAGCGGGGGGACCGGAGCAGTTCTTC. Full variable domain (missing parts from reference TRBV13 and TRBJ2-1): AAGVIQSPRHLIKEKRETATLKCYPIPRHDTVYWYQQGPGQDPQFLISFYEKMQSDKGSIPDRFSAQQFSDYHSELNMSSLELGDSALYFCASSLMGLAGGPEQFFGPGTRLTVL.

The chain couples TRBV6-5 to TRBJ1-1; D is unresolved. Looked up from germline, CDR1 is MNHEY and CDR2 is SVGAGI. V gave up 2 bases and J gave up 4 bases, with 11 bases separating them. The CDR3 runs to 14 residues. The CDR3 is CASSYAGGLTEAFF. CDR3 bases: TGTGCCAGCAGTTACGCCGGAGGTCTCACTGAAGCTTTCTTT.

The rearrangement uses TRBV6-1 and TRBJ1-2; 8 nucleotides line up with TRBD1. The ends lost 1 base at V and 5 bases at J; junction bases unmatched: 6. The germline V gene has CDR1 MNHNS and CDR2 SASEGT. This CDR3 spans 15 amino acids. CDR3 loop: CASSEEGTGFYGYTF. The CDR3 DNA reads TGTGCCAGCAGTGAAGAGGGGACAGGCTTTTATGGCTACACCTTC.

Here the CDR3 DNA reads TGTGCCAGCAGAAGAGACAACTCCTATAATTCACCCCTCCACTTT. Translation gives CASRRDNSYNSPLHF. The rearrangement links TRBV28 to TRBJ1-6, with D uncertain. Germline assignment: CDR1 MDHEN and CDR2 SYDVKM. The CDR3 loop spans 15 amino acids. Trimming took off 6 bases at V and 0 bases at J, with 9 bases between the two ends.

The rearrangement links TRBV5-8 to TRBJ2-3, with D possibly matching TRBD1 (5 bases). V was cut by 0 bases and J by 3 bases, with 8 bases left in between. CDR3 length: 14 residues. Germline assignment: CDR1 SGHTS and CDR2 YDEGEE. CDR3 protein: CASSLGQRTDTQYF. The CDR3 region has the DNA TGTGCCAGCAGCTTGGGACAGAGGACAGATACGCAGTATTTT.

Ten or more counts support this clone. The J gene is TRBJ1-4, the V gene TRBV29-1; D is uncertain. V lost 6 bases and J lost 0, with 11 bases in between. CDR3 length: 14 residues. The germline gives CDR1 SQVTM, CDR2 ANQGSEA. The CDR3 sequence is CSVAVSATNEKLFF. The CDR3 DNA sequence: TGCAGCGTCGCCGTATCGGCAACTAATGAAAAACTGTTTTTT.

The chain combines TRBV9 with TRBJ2-1; 10 bases are a match to TRBD1. Per the germline V gene, CDR1 is SGDLS and CDR2 is YYNGEE. The CDR3 extends over 14 amino acids. Germline trimming cut 3 bases from V and 9 bases from J; bases unmatched to any gene: 6. The CDR3 reads CASSEGQGYVEQFF. The CDR3 bases are TGTGCCAGCAGCGAGGGACAGGGGTATGTTGAGCAGTTCTTC.

V and J are TRBV19 and TRBJ1-5; D remains unclear. The CDR3 has 13 residues. Germline CDR1 LNHDA, CDR2 SQIVND (reference sequence). Trimming took 6 bases from V and 5 from J, leaving 11 bases between them. The CDR3 DNA is TGTGCCAGTAGGGGCGATTTCGATCAGCCCCAGCATTTT. Residues: CASRGDFDQPQHF.

This chain links TRBV19 with TRBJ2-1; 7 positions match TRBD2. The germline CDR1 and CDR2 sequences are LNHDA and SQIVND (reference sequence). CDR3 size: 14 residues. The junction had 5 bases not matched to a gene; V was cut back by 5 bases and J by 4 bases. The CDR3 region is CASSDLADYNEQFF. Here the CDR3 DNA reads TGTGCCAGTAGTGACCTAGCGGATTACAATGAGCAGTTCTTC. Drawing the rest from reference TRBV19 and TRBJ2-1, the complete variable domain is DGGITQSPKYLFRKEGQNVTLSCEQNLNHDAMYWYRQDPGQGLRLIYYSQIVNDFQKGDIAEGYSVSREKKESFPLTVTSAQKNPTAFYLCASSDLADYNEQFFGPGTRLTVL.

The chain is built from TRBV7-2 and TRBJ2-1; 9 bases align to TRBD2. The CDR3 sequence is 15 residues long. The germline V gene has CDR1 SGHTA and CDR2 FQGNSA. The trim removed 5 bases at V and 5 bases at J, leaving 7 bases unmatched. CDR3 protein: CASSLGLAGNNEQFF. For the CDR3, the DNA is TGTGCCAGCAGCCTAGGGCTAGCGGGGAACAATGAGCAGTTCTTC.

V usage is TRBV28 and J usage is TRBJ1-2; D perhaps matches TRBD1 (6 bases). The germline V gene encodes CDR1 MDHEN and CDR2 SYDVKM. The germline V and J ends were trimmed by 8 bases and 4 bases, with 11 bases remaining between them. This CDR3 is built from 12 residues. CDR3 loop: CASAGAAYGYTF. The DNA for the CDR3 is TGTGCCAGCGCGGGGGCAGCCTATGGCTACACCTTC.

The chain recombines TRBV2 with TRBJ1-2, with TRBD1 identical over 8 bases. The CDR3 consists of 13 residues. Per the germline V gene, CDR1 is SNHLY and CDR2 is FYNNEI. V gave up 8 bases and J gave up 6 bases; unmatched junction bases: 8. This CDR3 is CASVGTGVNGYTF. CDR3 coding DNA: TGTGCCAGCGTCGGGACAGGCGTTAATGGCTACACCTTC.

This chain uses TRBV5-1 with TRBJ2-5, with 8 bases fitting TRBD2. The germline V gene encodes CDR1 SGHRS and CDR2 YFSETQ. CDR3 length: 15 amino acids. Unmatched junction bases numbered 10, after V lost 4 bases and J lost 5 bases. The CDR3 spells CASSLTGTRFETQYF. The CDR3, as DNA: TGCGCCAGCAGCCTAACCGGGACTAGGTTCGAGACCCAGTACTTC.

DNA for the CDR3: TGTGCCAGCAGCTTAGGCCAGGTCAATGAAAAACTGTTTTTT. Protein sequence: CASSLGQVNEKLFF. This chain connects TRBV7-9 to TRBJ1-4; D not certain. This CDR3 is 14 amino acids long. The germline V gene has CDR1 SEHNR and CDR2 FQNEAQ (reference sequence). Trimming took 1 base from V and 5 from J, leaving 8 bases between them. Based on the CDR3 plus reference TRBV7-9 and TRBJ1-4, the full variable domain is DTGVSQNPRHKITKRGQNVTFRCDPISEHNRLYWYRQTLGQGPEFLTYFQNEAQLEKSRLLSDRFSAERPKGSFSTLEIQRTEQGDSAMYLCASSLGQVNEKLFFGSGTQLSVL.

This chain uses TRBV12-3 or TRBV12-4 with TRBJ1-2; D is unclear. The CDR3 is 13 residues long. V lost 8 bases and J lost 2, with 12 bases in between. CDR3 loop: CASGSDGNYGYTF. CDR3 in DNA: TGTGCCAGCGGGTCAGACGGGAACTATGGCTACACCTTC.

This clone was seen only a few times. This sequence joins TRBV27 and TRBJ2-1, with 10 positions matching TRBD2. V dropped 2 bases and J dropped 9; count of bases not matched to a gene: 7. The CDR3 totals 15 residues. Germline values: CDR1 MNHEY, CDR2 SMNVEV (reference sequence). The CDR3 nucleotides read TGTGCCAGCAGTTTAGCAAGCGGGGGGGTTACTGAGCAGTTCTTC. Encoded protein: CASSLASGGVTEQFF.

The V call is TRBV27, the J call TRBJ1-6, with 9 bases aligning to TRBD1. The CDR3 length is 18 residues. V was pared by 3 bases and J by 7 bases, with 13 bases of the junction left unmatched. CDR1 MNHEY and CDR2 SMNVEV come from the germline V gene (reference sequence). The CDR3 DNA is TGTGCCAGCAGTTTCCTCCCTACAGGGGGCGCGCGGAATTCACCCCTCCACTTT. Its protein product is CASSFLPTGGARNSPLHF.

This clone was counted between two and nine times. The chain couples TRBV3-1 (or the pseudogene TRBV3-2) to TRBJ1-1; D is ambiguous. The CDR3 runs to 14 residues. The germline V gene encodes CDR1 LGHDT and CDR2 YNNKEL (reference sequence). Trimming cost V 6 bases and J 2 bases, with 13 bases left between them. Here the CDR3 reads CASSPSGKNTEAFF. The CDR3 DNA sequence: TGTGCCAGCAGTCCCTCAGGCAAAAACACTGAAGCTTTCTTT.

This clone was counted only a few times. The V and J genes are TRBV19 and TRBJ2-4, with 9 bases that match TRBD1. Losses at the gene ends were 3 bases for V and 3 bases for J; bases not matched to a gene: 9. Germline CDR1 and CDR2: LNHDA and SQIVND (reference sequence). CDR3 length: 17 residues. In DNA form, the CDR3 reads TGTGCCAGTAGTATCCTCCGGGACAGGGTTGGCAAAAACATTCAGTACTTC. This gives the protein CASSILRDRVGKNIQYF.

V usage is TRBV5-4 and J usage is TRBJ2-7, with 8 bases lining up with TRBD2. This CDR3 is 17 amino acids long. Germline-derived CDR1 and CDR2 are SGHNT and YYREEE (reference sequence). V dropped 0 bases and J dropped 2; count of bases not matched to a gene: 10. The CDR3 nucleotides read TGTGCCAGCAGCTTGGCTGCCGTAGCGGGGTTCACCTACGAGCAGTACTTC. Its translation: CASSLAAVAGFTYEQYF.